In its sample, the clone carrying this T cell receptor beta chain was seen a few times. Its antigen remains unidentified. cDNA libraries of TCR beta carried unique molecular identifiers. Once about 0.95 to 10 million T cells were used, roughly 0.5 million cDNA molecules resulted. TCRdb reprocessed the PCR reads with MiXCR, giving one entry per CDR3 protein. The table has 750,000 to 950,000 distinct CDR3 sequences, roughly half seen once; the top ten hold about 4.5%. The germline V and J ends were trimmed by 5 bases and 0 bases, with 11 bases remaining between them. Looked up from germline, CDR1 is ENHRY and CDR2 is SYGVKD. The CDR3 loop spans 14 amino acids. The record originates from a study of post-analysis software for immune sequencing data. Study-wide findings and caveats: Five or six TRBV segments were significantly more frequent in patients than in controls. TRBV5-6, TRBV5-1 and TRBV20-1 were among these segments.

This TCR derives from a girl aged 5 to 17 with multiple sclerosis. The chain links TRBV10-3 to TRBJ2-7; no definite D call. The sequencing input was blood. The CDR3 DNA sequence: TGTGCCATCAGTCCCCTTTCAGTCTCCTACGAGCAGTACTTC. Protein: CAISPLSVSYEQYF.